This T cell receptor beta chain comes out of a study of neurological immune-mediated disorders. TCRdb reanalysed the 5' RACE reads using MiXCR and keeps one entry per CDR3 protein. The data show 84,000 or so distinct CDR3 sequences, around 4.5% seen once. Deletions cut 4 bases from V and 3 bases from J, with 9 bases between. There are 12 residues in the CDR3. Germline CDR1 and CDR2: SQVTM and ANQGSEA. Regarding time point: longitudinal time-point 3. Many counts were recorded for this clonotype. The receptor comes from a woman aged 60-75 years with multiple sclerosis. V is TRBV29-1 and J is TRBJ1-2; no reliable D call. Sequencing was done on a sample of PBMCs. The CDR3 sequence is CSVVTDDYGYTF. The CDR3 bases are TGCAGCGTTGTAACCGATGACTATGGCTACACCTTC.